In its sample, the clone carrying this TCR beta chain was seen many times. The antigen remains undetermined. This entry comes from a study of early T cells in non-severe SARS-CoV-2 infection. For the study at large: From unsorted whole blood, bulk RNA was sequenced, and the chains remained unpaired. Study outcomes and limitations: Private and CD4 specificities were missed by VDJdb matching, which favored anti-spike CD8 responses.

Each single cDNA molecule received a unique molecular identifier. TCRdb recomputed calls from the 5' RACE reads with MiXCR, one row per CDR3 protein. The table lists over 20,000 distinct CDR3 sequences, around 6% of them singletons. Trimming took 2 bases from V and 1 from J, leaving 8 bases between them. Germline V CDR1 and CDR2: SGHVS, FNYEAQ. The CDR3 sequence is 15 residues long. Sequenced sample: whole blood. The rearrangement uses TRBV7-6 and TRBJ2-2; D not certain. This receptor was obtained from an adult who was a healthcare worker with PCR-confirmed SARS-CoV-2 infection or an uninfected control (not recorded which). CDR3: CASSLPTGNTGELFF. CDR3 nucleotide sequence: TGTGCCAGCAGCTTACCTACGGGGAACACCGGGGAGCTGTTTTTT.